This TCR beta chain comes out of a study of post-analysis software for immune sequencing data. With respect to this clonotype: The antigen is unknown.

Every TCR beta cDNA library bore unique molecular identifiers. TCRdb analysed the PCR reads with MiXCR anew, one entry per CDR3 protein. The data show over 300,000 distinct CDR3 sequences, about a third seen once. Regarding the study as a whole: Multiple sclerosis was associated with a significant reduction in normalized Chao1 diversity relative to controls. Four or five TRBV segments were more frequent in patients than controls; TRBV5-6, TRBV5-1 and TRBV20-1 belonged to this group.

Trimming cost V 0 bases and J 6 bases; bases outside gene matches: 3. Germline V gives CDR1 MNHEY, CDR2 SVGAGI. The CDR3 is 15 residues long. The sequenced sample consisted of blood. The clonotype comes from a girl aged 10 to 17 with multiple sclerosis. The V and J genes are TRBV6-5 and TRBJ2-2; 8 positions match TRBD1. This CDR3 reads CASSYSNRGAGELFF. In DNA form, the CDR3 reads TGTGCCAGCAGTTACTCTAACAGGGGGGCCGGGGAGCTGTTTTTT.